The rows below give T cell receptor beta chains drawn from one sample of a study of cytomegalovirus exposure and HLA in healthy donors. Produced via immunoSEQ multiplex PCR; TCRdb's table is partial and in-frame only. The sample lists around 160,000 clones, more than 60% occurring once. Sequenced input: PBMCs. The receptors come from a male donor in good health and CMV-seronegative. The CDR3 runs from the conserved cysteine through the conserved F or W. The D gene is left open where the match is weak.

D: -
J: TRBJ1-1
length: 14
V: TRBV7-6
CDR3: CASSRSGGNTEAFF
DNA: TGTGCCAGCAGCCGATCGGGGGGGAACACTGAAGCTTTCTTT

D: -
J: TRBJ1-5
length: 15
V: TRBV28
CDR3: CASSSMPLSDQPQHF
DNA: TGTGCCAGCAGTTCGATGCCCTTGTCGGATCAGCCCCAGCATTTT

D: TRBD1
J: TRBJ1-1
length: 14
V: TRBV18
CDR3: CASSPAGGKTEAFF
DNA: TGTGCCAGCTCACCGGCAGGGGGCAAGACTGAAGCTTTCTTT

D: -
J: TRBJ2-2
length: 15
V: TRBV7-2
CDR3: CASSLVAANTGELFF
DNA: TGTGCCAGCAGCTTAGTCGCAGCGAACACCGGGGAGCTGTTTTTT

D: -
J: TRBJ2-3
length: 14
V: TRBV6-5
CDR3: CASSYAGRTDTQYF
DNA: TGTGCCAGCAGTTACGCGGGGCGCACAGATACGCAGTATTTT

D: -
J: TRBJ2-7
length: 14
V: TRBV15
CDR3: CATSRVLEINEQYF
DNA: TGTGCCACCAGCAGAGTACTAGAAATAAACGAGCAGTACTTC

D: TRBD2
J: TRBJ2-3
length: 11
V: TRBV27
CDR3: CVAGSRDTQYF
DNA: TGTGTAGCGGGTAGTCGGGATACGCAGTATTTT

D: -
J: TRBJ2-1
length: 14
V: TRBV18
CDR3: CASSRLERVGEQFF
DNA: TGTGCCAGCTCACGACTAGAGAGGGTGGGTGAGCAGTTCTTC

D: -
J: TRBJ1-2
length: 13
V: TRBV2
CDR3: CASNLAGGYGYTF
DNA: TGTGCCAGCAATCTTGCGGGGGGCTATGGCTACACCTTC

D: TRBD2
J: TRBJ2-7
length: 15
V: TRBV14
CDR3: CASSRERGATYEQYF
DNA: TGTGCCAGCAGCCGCGAGCGGGGGGCCACCTACGAGCAGTACTTC

D: TRBD1
J: TRBJ1-3
length: 14
V: TRBV7-9
CDR3: CASSWTGVGNTIYF
DNA: TGTGCCAGCAGCTGGACAGGGGTCGGAAACACCATATATTTT

D: TRBD1
J: TRBJ1-2
length: 11
V: TRBV6-5
CDR3: CASRDRGDYTF
DNA: TGTGCCAGCAGAGACAGGGGAGACTACACCTTC

D: TRBD2
J: TRBJ2-7
length: 16
V: TRBV5-4
CDR3: CASSLGGTSGRYEQYF
DNA: TGTGCCAGCAGCTTGGGAGGAACTAGCGGGAGATACGAGCAGTACTTC

D: -
J: TRBJ2-7
length: 17
V: TRBV21-1
CDR3: CASSKGGLAAASYEQYF
DNA: TGTGCCAGCAGCAAAGGTGGGCTAGCGGCGGCGAGCTACGAGCAGTACTTC

D: TRBD2
J: TRBJ2-3
length: 15
V: TRBV5-3
CDR3: CARLLLAGEKNTQYF
DNA: TGTGCCAGACTTCTGCTAGCGGGAGAAAAAAATACGCAGTATTTT

D: -
J: TRBJ1-5
length: 15
V: TRBV2
CDR3: CASSPLGEANQPQHF
DNA: TGTGCCAGCAGTCCCCTCGGAGAAGCGAATCAGCCCCAGCATTTT

D: TRBD1
J: TRBJ2-7
length: 14
V: TRBV19
CDR3: CASSPRTGDYEQYF
DNA: TGTGCCAGTAGTCCCCGGACAGGGGACTACGAGCAGTACTTC

D: -
J: TRBJ1-5
length: 13
V: TRBV29-1
CDR3: CSVEGQPNQPQHF
DNA: TGCAGCGTTGAAGGACAACCTAATCAGCCCCAGCATTTT

D: -
J: TRBJ1-1
length: 14
V: TRBV19
CDR3: CASSIDRRGSEAFF
DNA: TGTGCCAGTAGTATAGATAGGAGAGGCAGTGAAGCTTTCTTT